The rows below give T cell receptor beta chains drawn from one sample of a study of blood T cell repertoires in COVID-19. Using immunoSEQ multiplex PCR, the repertoire was profiled, and TCRdb retains in-frame clones only, with some absent. The repertoire includes 120,000 to 150,000 clones, 84% of them detected once, and around 3.7% sits in the top ten. Source material: PBMCs or T cells enriched from blood (not recorded which). The receptors here all came from a woman aged 45 to 65 with acute COVID-19. Each CDR3 is given with its conserved first and last residue. The D gene is left open where the match is weak. For some rows the clone size is stated as once, few or many, or as a class when expanded; others skip it.

CDR3 protein: CASSEGAVVGEQYF
CDR3 DNA: TGCGCCAGCAGTGAAGGGGCGGTAGTAGGGGAGCAGTACTTC
V gene: TRBV10-2
clone size: few
D gene: NA
J gene: TRBJ2-7
CDR3 length: 14

CDR3 protein: CASSSGTGGEPQHF
CDR3 DNA: TGCGCCAGCAGCTCGGGGACAGGCGGCGAGCCCCAGCATTTT
V gene: TRBV5-1
clone size: NA
D gene: TRBD1
J gene: TRBJ1-5
CDR3 length: 14

CDR3 protein: CASSLGSSGNEQFF
CDR3 DNA: TGCGCCAGCAGCTTGGGCTCTAGCGGGAATGAGCAGTTCTTC
V gene: TRBV5-1
clone size: NA
D gene: TRBD2
J gene: TRBJ2-1
CDR3 length: 14

CDR3 protein: CASSEDQGTTSTDTQYF
CDR3 DNA: TGTGCCAGCAGTGAGGATCAGGGGACAACTAGCACAGATACGCAGTATTTT
V gene: TRBV2
clone size: NA
D gene: NA
J gene: TRBJ2-3
CDR3 length: 17

CDR3 protein: CASSINRGNYASGNTIYF
CDR3 DNA: TGTGCCAGCAGCATAAACAGGGGGAATTACGCCTCTGGAAACACCATATATTTT
V gene: TRBV7-8
clone size: NA
D gene: TRBD1
J gene: TRBJ1-3
CDR3 length: 18

CDR3 protein: CASPCRQGNQPQHF
CDR3 DNA: TGTGCCAGTCCTTGTCGGCAGGGGAATCAGCCCCAGCATTTT
V gene: TRBV11-3
clone size: NA
D gene: NA
J gene: TRBJ1-5
CDR3 length: 14

CDR3 protein: CASSPRGDLNTEAFF
CDR3 DNA: TGTGCCAGCAGCCCTCGGGGAGATTTGAACACTGAAGCTTTCTTT
V gene: TRBV9
clone size: NA
D gene: NA
J gene: TRBJ1-1
CDR3 length: 15

CDR3 protein: CAISDGAGETEAFF
CDR3 DNA: TGTGCCATCAGTGACGGGGCAGGGGAAACTGAAGCTTTCTTT
V gene: TRBV10-3
clone size: few
D gene: NA
J gene: TRBJ1-1
CDR3 length: 14

CDR3 protein: CASSSQSTDTQYF
CDR3 DNA: TGTGCCAGCAGCTCCCAAAGCACAGATACGCAGTATTTT
V gene: TRBV5-4
clone size: NA
D gene: NA
J gene: TRBJ2-3
CDR3 length: 13

CDR3 protein: CASREQGPMNTEAFF
CDR3 DNA: TGTGCCAGTAGGGAACAGGGACCGATGAACACTGAAGCTTTCTTT
V gene: TRBV19
clone size: NA
D gene: NA
J gene: TRBJ1-1
CDR3 length: 15

CDR3 protein: CASGRQGARGTEAFF
CDR3 DNA: TGTGCCAGCGGACGACAGGGGGCGAGGGGCACTGAAGCTTTCTTT
V gene: TRBV27
clone size: NA
D gene: TRBD1
J gene: TRBJ1-1
CDR3 length: 15

CDR3 protein: CASSISHRTGKSNQPQHF
CDR3 DNA: TGTGCCAGTAGTATAAGCCACAGGACGGGTAAAAGCAATCAGCCCCAGCATTTT
V gene: TRBV19
clone size: NA
D gene: NA
J gene: TRBJ1-5
CDR3 length: 18

CDR3 protein: CASSLGGAEYF
CDR3 DNA: TGTGCCAGCAGTTTAGGGGGGGCCGAGTACTTC
V gene: TRBV27
clone size: NA
D gene: NA
J gene: TRBJ2-7
CDR3 length: 11

CDR3 protein: CASSPEAGTLDSPLHF
CDR3 DNA: TGTGCCAGCAGCCCCGAAGCAGGGACTTTAGATTCACCCCTCCACTTT
V gene: TRBV27
clone size: NA
D gene: NA
J gene: TRBJ1-6
CDR3 length: 16

CDR3 protein: CASSQIRQGKNTGELFF
CDR3 DNA: TGCGCCAGCAGCCAAATCCGACAGGGGAAGAACACCGGGGAGCTGTTTTTT
V gene: TRBV4-3
clone size: NA
D gene: TRBD1
J gene: TRBJ2-2
CDR3 length: 17

CDR3 protein: CASSRPDLINEQFF
CDR3 DNA: TGCGCCAGCAGCCGTCCAGACTTGATAAATGAGCAGTTCTTC
V gene: TRBV5-1
clone size: few
D gene: NA
J gene: TRBJ2-1
CDR3 length: 14

CDR3 protein: CASSVAGTGGNTIYF
CDR3 DNA: TGTGCCAGCAGCGTAGCCGGGACAGGTGGAAACACCATATATTTT
V gene: TRBV9
clone size: once
D gene: TRBD1
J gene: TRBJ1-3
CDR3 length: 15

CDR3 protein: CASSLTPPRQGRADTQYF
CDR3 DNA: TGTGCCAGCAGTTTAACCCCTCCTCGACAGGGGCGTGCAGATACGCAGTATTTT
V gene: TRBV27
clone size: NA
D gene: TRBD1
J gene: TRBJ2-3
CDR3 length: 18

CDR3 protein: CASSVGGSGRGETQYF
CDR3 DNA: TGTGCCAGCAGCGTAGGTGGTAGCGGGCGAGGGGAGACCCAGTACTTC
V gene: TRBV9
clone size: few
D gene: TRBD2
J gene: TRBJ2-5
CDR3 length: 16

CDR3 protein: CAWATGAGLNEQFF
CDR3 DNA: TGTGCCTGGGCGACGGGAGCGGGGCTAAATGAGCAGTTCTTC
V gene: TRBV30
clone size: NA
D gene: TRBD2
J gene: TRBJ2-1
CDR3 length: 14

CDR3 protein: CASREQGGENTGELFF
CDR3 DNA: TGCGCCAGCAGGGAACAGGGTGGGGAAAACACCGGGGAGCTGTTTTTT
V gene: TRBV5-1
clone size: once
D gene: NA
J gene: TRBJ2-2
CDR3 length: 16

CDR3 protein: CATSRDREYNEQFF
CDR3 DNA: TGTGCCACCAGCAGAGACAGGGAATACAATGAGCAGTTCTTC
V gene: TRBV15
clone size: NA
D gene: NA
J gene: TRBJ2-1
CDR3 length: 14

CDR3 protein: CASSPQTDTQYF
CDR3 DNA: TGTGCCAGCAGCCCCCAAACAGATACGCAGTATTTT
V gene: TRBV5-8
clone size: NA
D gene: NA
J gene: TRBJ2-3
CDR3 length: 12

CDR3 protein: CASSSGSQGTDTQYF
CDR3 DNA: TGCGCCAGCAGCTCCGGCTCCCAGGGCACAGATACGCAGTATTTT
V gene: TRBV5-1
clone size: NA
D gene: NA
J gene: TRBJ2-3
CDR3 length: 15

CDR3 protein: CASSPPLAGGDNEQFF
CDR3 DNA: TGTGCCAGCTCACCGCCTCTAGCGGGGGGAGACAATGAGCAGTTCTTC
V gene: TRBV18
clone size: once
D gene: TRBD2
J gene: TRBJ2-1
CDR3 length: 16

CDR3 protein: CASSKDIYEQYF
CDR3 DNA: TGTGCCAGCAGCAAAGATATCTACGAGCAGTACTTC
V gene: TRBV3-1/TRBV3-2
clone size: NA
D gene: NA
J gene: TRBJ2-7
CDR3 length: 12

CDR3 protein: CASSVDSSGTINEQYF
CDR3 DNA: TGTGCCAGCAGCGTAGATTCCAGCGGGACTATCAACGAGCAGTACTTC
V gene: TRBV9
clone size: NA
D gene: TRBD2
J gene: TRBJ2-7
CDR3 length: 16

CDR3 protein: CASSSQDRRAFF
CDR3 DNA: TGTGCCAGCAGTTCCCAGGACAGGAGGGCTTTCTTT
V gene: TRBV27
clone size: NA
D gene: TRBD1
J gene: TRBJ1-1
CDR3 length: 12

CDR3 protein: CASSLQVPPYEQYF
CDR3 DNA: TGTGCCAGCAGCTTACAGGTTCCCCCTTACGAGCAGTACTTC
V gene: TRBV13
clone size: NA
D gene: NA
J gene: TRBJ2-7
CDR3 length: 14

CDR3 protein: CASSPTGGEFYEQYF
CDR3 DNA: TGTGCCAGCAGCCCTACAGGGGGGGAATTCTACGAGCAGTACTTC
V gene: TRBV28
clone size: many
D gene: NA
J gene: TRBJ2-7
CDR3 length: 15

CDR3 protein: CASSPRQGEVVNTEAFF
CDR3 DNA: TGTGCCAGCTCACCAAGGCAGGGGGAAGTTGTGAACACTGAAGCTTTCTTT
V gene: TRBV18
clone size: NA
D gene: TRBD1
J gene: TRBJ1-1
CDR3 length: 17

CDR3 protein: CASRLDGTYTGELFF
CDR3 DNA: TGTGCCAGCAGACTAGACGGGACTTACACCGGGGAGCTGTTTTTT
V gene: TRBV3-1/TRBV3-2
clone size: once
D gene: NA
J gene: TRBJ2-2
CDR3 length: 15

CDR3 protein: CASSLALDIPTQYF
CDR3 DNA: TGTGCCAGCAGCTTAGCGCTCGACATTCCGACGCAGTATTTT
V gene: TRBV7-9
clone size: NA
D gene: NA
J gene: TRBJ2-3
CDR3 length: 14

CDR3 protein: CASSPQGVSTDTQYF
CDR3 DNA: TGCGCCAGCAGCCCACAGGGAGTTAGCACAGATACGCAGTATTTT
V gene: TRBV5-1
clone size: NA
D gene: NA
J gene: TRBJ2-3
CDR3 length: 15

CDR3 protein: CASSLAGDTGELFF
CDR3 DNA: TGTGCCAGTAGTCTAGCGGGAGACACCGGGGAGCTGTTTTTT
V gene: TRBV19
clone size: NA
D gene: TRBD2
J gene: TRBJ2-2
CDR3 length: 14

CDR3 protein: CASSLAQGDGYTF
CDR3 DNA: TGTGCCAGCAGCTTAGCCCAGGGTGATGGCTACACCTTC
V gene: TRBV7-2
clone size: once
D gene: NA
J gene: TRBJ1-2
CDR3 length: 13

CDR3 protein: CAWSLQRGYEQYF
CDR3 DNA: TGTGCCTGGAGTCTCCAGCGGGGCTACGAGCAGTACTTC
V gene: TRBV30
clone size: NA
D gene: TRBD2
J gene: TRBJ2-7
CDR3 length: 13

CDR3 protein: CASSSPQLMNGYTF
CDR3 DNA: TGTGCCAGTAGTAGCCCGCAGTTGATGAATGGCTACACCTTC
V gene: TRBV19
clone size: NA
D gene: NA
J gene: TRBJ1-2
CDR3 length: 14